This T cell receptor (beta chain) originates from a study of cytomegalovirus exposure and HLA in healthy donors. PCR amplification relied on 60 Vbeta primers (plus 13 Jbeta primers). TCRdb's copy holds only in-frame clones and misses some; the assay was immunoSEQ multiplex PCR. The data contain approximately 140,000 clones, approximately 82% of them singletons. As concerns this clone: Antigen specificity is unknown.

Study-level findings and limits: A list of more than 150 TCR beta chains associated with cytomegalovirus was given. Specific recognition of CMV antigens was confirmed in vitro for a few chains (all CMV-associated). For most TCR sequences rarity was the rule, although some public TCRs occurred in many donors. Upon later analysis, HLA-associated TCR beta chains proved more clonally expanded than other, equally common chains.

This CDR3 region has 15 residues. V trimming: 7 bases; J trimming: 4 bases; junction bases outside the gene matches: 9. The germline gives CDR1 MNHNS, CDR2 SASEGT. Sequencing was carried out using PBMCs. The chain employs TRBV6-1 and TRBJ2-7; 11 bases align to TRBD1. The receptor's source is a man aged 18 to 29 in good health and CMV-seropositive. Here the CDR3 reads CASTPGQGASYEQYF. CDR3 in DNA: TGTGCCAGCACTCCCGGACAGGGGGCTAGTTACGAGCAGTACTTC.